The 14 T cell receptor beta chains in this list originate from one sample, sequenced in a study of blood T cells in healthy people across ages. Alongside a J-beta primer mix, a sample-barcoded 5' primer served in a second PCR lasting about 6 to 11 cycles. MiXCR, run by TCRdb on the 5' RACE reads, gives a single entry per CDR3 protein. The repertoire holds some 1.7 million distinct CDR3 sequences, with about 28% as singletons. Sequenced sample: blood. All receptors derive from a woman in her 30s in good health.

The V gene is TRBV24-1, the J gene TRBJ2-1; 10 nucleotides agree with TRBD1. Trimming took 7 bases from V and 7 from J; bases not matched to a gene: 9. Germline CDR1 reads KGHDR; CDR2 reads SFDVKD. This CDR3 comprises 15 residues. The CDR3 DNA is TGTGCCACCAGCAAAAAGACAGGGGGCTCGAATGAGCAGTTCTTC. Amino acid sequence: CATSKKTGGSNEQFF.

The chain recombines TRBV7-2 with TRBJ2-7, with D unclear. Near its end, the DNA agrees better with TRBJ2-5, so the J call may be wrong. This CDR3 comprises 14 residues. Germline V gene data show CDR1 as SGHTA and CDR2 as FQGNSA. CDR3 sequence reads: CASSSSSGPQTQYF. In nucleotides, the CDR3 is TGTGCCAGCAGCTCTTCCTCCGGGCCCCAGACCCAGTACTTC.

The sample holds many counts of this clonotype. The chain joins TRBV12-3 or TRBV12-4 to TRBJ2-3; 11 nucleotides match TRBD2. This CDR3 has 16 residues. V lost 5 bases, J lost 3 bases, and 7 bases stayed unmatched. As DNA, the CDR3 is TGTGCCAGCAGTATGACTAGCGGGACCTGGACAGATACGCAGTATTTT. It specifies CASSMTSGTWTDTQYF.

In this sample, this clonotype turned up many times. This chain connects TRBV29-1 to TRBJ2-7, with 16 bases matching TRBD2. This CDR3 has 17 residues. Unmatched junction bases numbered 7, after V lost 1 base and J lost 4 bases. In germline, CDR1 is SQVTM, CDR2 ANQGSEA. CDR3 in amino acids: CSVEGAGTSGREYEQYF. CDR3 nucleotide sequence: TGCAGCGTTGAAGGTGCCGGGACTAGCGGGAGGGAATACGAGCAGTACTTC.

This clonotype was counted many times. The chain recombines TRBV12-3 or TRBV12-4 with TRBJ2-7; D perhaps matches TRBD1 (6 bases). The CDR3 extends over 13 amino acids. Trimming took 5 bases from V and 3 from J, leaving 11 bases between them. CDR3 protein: CASSLDRRYEQYF. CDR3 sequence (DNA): TGTGCCAGCAGTCTTGACAGGCGCTACGAGCAGTACTTC.

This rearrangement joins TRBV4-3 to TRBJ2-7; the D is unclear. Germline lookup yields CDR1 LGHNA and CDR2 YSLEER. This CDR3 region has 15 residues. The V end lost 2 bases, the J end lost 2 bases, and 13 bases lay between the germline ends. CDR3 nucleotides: TGCGCCAGCAGCCAAAAAGACGGGCGCGCCTACGAGCAGTACTTC. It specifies CASSQKDGRAYEQYF.

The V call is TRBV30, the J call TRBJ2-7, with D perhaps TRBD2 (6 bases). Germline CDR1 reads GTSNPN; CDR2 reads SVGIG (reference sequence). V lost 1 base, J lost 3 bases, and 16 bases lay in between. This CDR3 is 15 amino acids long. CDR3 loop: CAWSGGVSGGYEQYF. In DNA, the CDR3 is TGTGCCTGGAGTGGAGGGGTTAGCGGAGGCTACGAGCAGTACTTC.

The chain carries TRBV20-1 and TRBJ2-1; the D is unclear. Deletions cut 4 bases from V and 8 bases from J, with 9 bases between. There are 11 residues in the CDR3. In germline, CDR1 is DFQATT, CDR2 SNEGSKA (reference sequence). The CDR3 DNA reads TGCAGTGCTAATCCTTTGCATGAGCAGTTCTTC. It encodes CSANPLHEQFF.

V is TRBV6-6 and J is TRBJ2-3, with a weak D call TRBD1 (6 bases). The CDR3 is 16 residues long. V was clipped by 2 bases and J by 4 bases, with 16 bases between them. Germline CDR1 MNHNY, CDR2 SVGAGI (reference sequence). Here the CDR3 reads CASSYPPGNRADTQYF. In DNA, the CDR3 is TGTGCCAGCAGTTACCCGCCCGGGAACAGGGCAGATACGCAGTATTTT.

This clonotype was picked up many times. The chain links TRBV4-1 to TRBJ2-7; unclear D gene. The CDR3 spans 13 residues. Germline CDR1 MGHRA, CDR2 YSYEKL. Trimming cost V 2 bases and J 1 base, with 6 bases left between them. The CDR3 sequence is CASSQPGSYEQYF. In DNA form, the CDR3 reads TGCGCCAGCAGCCAACCAGGATCCTACGAGCAGTACTTC.

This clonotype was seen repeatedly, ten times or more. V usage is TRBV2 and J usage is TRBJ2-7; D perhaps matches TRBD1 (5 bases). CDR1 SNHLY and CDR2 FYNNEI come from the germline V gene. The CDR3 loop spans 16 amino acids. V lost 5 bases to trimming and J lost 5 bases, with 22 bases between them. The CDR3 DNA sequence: TGTGCCAGCAGTAGGGGTCCGGGCAGGGATTATAACGAGCAGTACTTC. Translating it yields CASSRGPGRDYNEQYF.

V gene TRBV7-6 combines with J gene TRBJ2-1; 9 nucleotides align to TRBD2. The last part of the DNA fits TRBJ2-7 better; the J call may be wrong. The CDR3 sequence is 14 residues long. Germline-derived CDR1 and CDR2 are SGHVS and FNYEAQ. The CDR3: CASTSGGSYNEQYF. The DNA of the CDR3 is TGTGCCAGCACGAGCGGGGGGTCTTACAATGAGCAGTACTTC.

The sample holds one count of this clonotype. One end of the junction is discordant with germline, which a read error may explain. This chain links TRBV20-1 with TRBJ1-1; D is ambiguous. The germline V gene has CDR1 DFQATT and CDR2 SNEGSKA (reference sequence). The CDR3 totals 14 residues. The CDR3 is CSTRMGSMNTEAFF. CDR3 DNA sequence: TGCAGTACTAGAATGGGCAGCATGAACACTGAAGCTTTCTTT.

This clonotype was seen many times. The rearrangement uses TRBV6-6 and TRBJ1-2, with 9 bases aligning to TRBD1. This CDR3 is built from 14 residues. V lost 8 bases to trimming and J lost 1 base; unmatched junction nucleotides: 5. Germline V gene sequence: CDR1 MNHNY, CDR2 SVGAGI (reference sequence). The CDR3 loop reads CASRQGEGNYGYTF. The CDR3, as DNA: TGTGCCAGCCGACAGGGGGAGGGTAACTATGGCTACACCTTC.